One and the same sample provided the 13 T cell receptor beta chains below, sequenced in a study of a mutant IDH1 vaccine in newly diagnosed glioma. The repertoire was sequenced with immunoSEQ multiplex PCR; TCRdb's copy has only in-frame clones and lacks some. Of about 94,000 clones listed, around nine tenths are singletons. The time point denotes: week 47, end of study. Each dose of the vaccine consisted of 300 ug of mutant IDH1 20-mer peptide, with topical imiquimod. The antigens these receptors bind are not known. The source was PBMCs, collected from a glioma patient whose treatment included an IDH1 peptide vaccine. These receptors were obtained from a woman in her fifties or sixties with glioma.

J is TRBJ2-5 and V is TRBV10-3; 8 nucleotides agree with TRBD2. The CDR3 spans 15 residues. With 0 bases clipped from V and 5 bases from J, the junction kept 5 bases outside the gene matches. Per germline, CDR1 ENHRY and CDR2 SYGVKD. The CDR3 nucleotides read TGTGCCATCAGTGAGTCAAGCGGGAGAGGTGAGACCCAGTACTTC. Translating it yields CAISESSGRGETQYF.

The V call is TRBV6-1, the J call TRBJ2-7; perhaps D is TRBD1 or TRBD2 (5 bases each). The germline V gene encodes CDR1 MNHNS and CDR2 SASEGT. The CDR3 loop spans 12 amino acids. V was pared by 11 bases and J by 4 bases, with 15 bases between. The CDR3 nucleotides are TGTGCCTCTACACCGAGGGGTTACGAGCAGTACTTC. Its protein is CASTPRGYEQYF.

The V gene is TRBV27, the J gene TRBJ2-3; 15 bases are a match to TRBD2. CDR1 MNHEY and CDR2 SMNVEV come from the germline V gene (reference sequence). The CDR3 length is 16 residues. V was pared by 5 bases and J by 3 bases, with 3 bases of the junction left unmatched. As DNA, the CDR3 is TGTGCCAGCAGTCCAGGGACTAGCGGGAGGACAGATACGCAGTATTTT. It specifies CASSPGTSGRTDTQYF.

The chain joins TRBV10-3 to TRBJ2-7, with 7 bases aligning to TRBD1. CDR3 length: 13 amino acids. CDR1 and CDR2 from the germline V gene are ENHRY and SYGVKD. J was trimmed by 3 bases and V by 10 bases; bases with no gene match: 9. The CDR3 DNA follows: TGTGCCAATTCCCCGGACAGGTTCTACGAGCAGTACTTC. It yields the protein CANSPDRFYEQYF.

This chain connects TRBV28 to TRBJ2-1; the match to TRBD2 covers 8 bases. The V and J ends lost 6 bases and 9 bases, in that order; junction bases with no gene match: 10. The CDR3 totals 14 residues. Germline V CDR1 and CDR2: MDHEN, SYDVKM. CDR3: CASRSQREHAEQFF. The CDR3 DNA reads TGTGCCAGCAGGTCACAGCGGGAGCATGCTGAGCAGTTCTTC.

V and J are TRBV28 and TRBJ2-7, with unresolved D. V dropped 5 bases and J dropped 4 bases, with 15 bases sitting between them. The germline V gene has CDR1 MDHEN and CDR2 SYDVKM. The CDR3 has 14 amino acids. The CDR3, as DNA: TGTGCCAGCAGTGATTTGCCCACCTATTACGAGCAGTACTTC. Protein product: CASSDLPTYYEQYF.

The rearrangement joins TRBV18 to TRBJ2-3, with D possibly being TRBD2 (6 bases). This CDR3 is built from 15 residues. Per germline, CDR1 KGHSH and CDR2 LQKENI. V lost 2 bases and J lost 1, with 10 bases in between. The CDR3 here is CASSPAGRGTDTQYF. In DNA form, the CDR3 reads TGTGCCAGCTCACCAGCCGGGAGAGGCACAGATACGCAGTATTTT.

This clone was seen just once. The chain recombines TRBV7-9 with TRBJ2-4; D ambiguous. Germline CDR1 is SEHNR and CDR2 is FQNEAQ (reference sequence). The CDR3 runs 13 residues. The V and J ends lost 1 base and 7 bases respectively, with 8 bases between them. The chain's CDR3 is CASSLDPQNIQYF. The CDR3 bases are TGTGCCAGCAGCTTAGACCCCCAGAACATTCAGTACTTC.

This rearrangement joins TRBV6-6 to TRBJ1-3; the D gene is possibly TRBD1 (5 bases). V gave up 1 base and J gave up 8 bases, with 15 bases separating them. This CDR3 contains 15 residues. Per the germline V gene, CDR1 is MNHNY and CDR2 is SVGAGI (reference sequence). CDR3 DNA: TGTGCCAGCAGTTACTTTGGACCTCCCAGGGACACCATATATTTT. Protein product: CASSYFGPPRDTIYF.

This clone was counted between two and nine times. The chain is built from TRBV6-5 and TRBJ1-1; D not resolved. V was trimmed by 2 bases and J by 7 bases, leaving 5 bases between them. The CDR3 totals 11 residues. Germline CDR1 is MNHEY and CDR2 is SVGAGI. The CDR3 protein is CASSYGFEAFF. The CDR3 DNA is TGTGCCAGCAGTTACGGGTTTGAAGCTTTCTTT.

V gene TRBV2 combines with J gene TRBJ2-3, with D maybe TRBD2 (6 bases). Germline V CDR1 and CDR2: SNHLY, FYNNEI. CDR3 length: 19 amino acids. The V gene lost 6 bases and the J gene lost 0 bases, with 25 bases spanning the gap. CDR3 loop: CASSDAGLMGGFSTDTQYF. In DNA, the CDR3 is TGTGCCAGCAGCGACGCTGGCCTCATGGGGGGTTTTAGCACAGATACGCAGTATTTT.

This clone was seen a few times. The CDR3 sequence: CAWSVGQTNTEAFF. The CDR3 DNA is TGTGCCTGGAGTGTGGGACAGACGAACACTGAAGCTTTCTTT. The chain combines TRBV30 with TRBJ1-1; 7 positions match TRBD1. V lost 0 bases to trimming and J lost 1 base; unmatched junction nucleotides: 2. CDR1 is GTSNPN, CDR2 SVGIG, per germline (reference sequence). The CDR3 contains 14 residues.

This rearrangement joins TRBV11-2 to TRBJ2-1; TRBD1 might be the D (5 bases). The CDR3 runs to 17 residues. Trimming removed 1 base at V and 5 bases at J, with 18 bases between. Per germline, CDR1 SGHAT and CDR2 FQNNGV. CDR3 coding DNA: TGTGCCAGCAGCTTAGCGATATACAGGCTAGGGGACAATGAGCAGTTCTTC. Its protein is CASSLAIYRLGDNEQFF.